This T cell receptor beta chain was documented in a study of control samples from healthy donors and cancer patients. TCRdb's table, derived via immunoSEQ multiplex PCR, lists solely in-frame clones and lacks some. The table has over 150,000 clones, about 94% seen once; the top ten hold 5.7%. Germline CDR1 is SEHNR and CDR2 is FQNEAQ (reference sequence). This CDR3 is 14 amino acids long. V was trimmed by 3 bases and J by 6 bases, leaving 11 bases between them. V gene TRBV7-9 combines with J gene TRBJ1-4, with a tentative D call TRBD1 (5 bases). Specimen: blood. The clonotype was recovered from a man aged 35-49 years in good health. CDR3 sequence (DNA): TGTGCCAGCAGCTTTTGGGGGGATGATGAAAAACTGTTTTTT. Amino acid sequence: CASSFWGDDEKLFF.